Sequencing of this T cell receptor beta chain was carried out in a study of blood T cell repertoires in COVID-19. Study overall: The United States, Italy and Spain supplied acute and convalescent COVID-19 samples. PBMCs, B-cell-depleted T cells, or T cells were the source of the cDNA or gDNA that made up the material.

The CDR3 is 16 residues long. V was shortened by 0 bases and J by 4 bases, with 13 bases between the two germline ends. Germline V gene sequence: CDR1 LGHNA, CDR2 YSLEER. Under the authors' procedure: Reference gene primer amplification yielded estimated nucleated cell counts. Using immunoSEQ multiplex PCR, the repertoire was profiled, and TCRdb retains in-frame clones only, with some absent. That table supplies the V and J calls and clone size; D and trimming were determined from the DNA. The data hold tens of thousands of clones, with about 80% observed a single time. The sequenced material came from peripheral blood. This clonotype was sampled from a human donor in a cohort sampled during active COVID-19. This chain links TRBV4-3 with TRBJ1-3; D is perhaps TRBD1 (6 bases). In DNA form, the CDR3 reads TGCGCCAGCAGCCAAGATCGGACAGCGTCCGGAAACACCATATATTTT. This codes for CASSQDRTASGNTIYF.